The 16 T cell receptor beta chains below come from one sample, sequenced in a study of blood T cell repertoires in COVID-19. TCRdb's table, derived via immunoSEQ multiplex PCR, lists solely in-frame clones and lacks some. The table records 200,000 to 300,000 clones, roughly 84% of them present only once. The source material was peripheral blood. These receptors were taken from a middle-aged woman who had recovered from COVID-19.

The gene calls are TRBV28 and TRBJ1-5; TRBD1 matches 7 bases. Trimming cost V 1 base and J 4 bases; bases outside gene matches: 7. The CDR3 runs 16 residues. Germline-derived CDR1 and CDR2 are MDHEN and SYDVKM. The CDR3 is CASSLYQGVWNQPQHF. CDR3 bases: TGTGCCAGCAGTTTATATCAGGGGGTATGGAATCAGCCCCAGCATTTT.

The chain has TRBV19 and TRBJ2-2, with 9 bases identical to TRBD1. Unmatched junction bases numbered 6, after V lost 4 bases and J lost 6 bases. Germline CDR1 is LNHDA and CDR2 is SQIVND (reference sequence). CDR3 length equals 15 residues. CDR3 nucleotides: TGTGCCAGTAGTAAGGACAGGGGCGCCCCCGGGGAGCTGTTTTTT. Protein: CASSKDRGAPGELFF. Full variable domain (rest looked up from reference TRBV19 and TRBJ2-2): DGGITQSPKYLFRKEGQNVTLSCEQNLNHDAMYWYRQDPGQGLRLIYYSQIVNDFQKGDIAEGYSVSREKKESFPLTVTSAQKNPTAFYLCASSKDRGAPGELFFGEGSRLTVL.

This chain connects TRBV2 to TRBJ1-1; 9 positions agree with TRBD1. The germline V gene encodes CDR1 SNHLY and CDR2 FYNNEI. The CDR3 contains 15 residues. With V trimmed by 6 bases and J by 3 bases, 8 bases remained unmatched. The CDR3 nucleotides are TGTGCCAGCAGCCTACAGGGGGCCCGGGACACTGAAGCTTTCTTT. Translation gives CASSLQGARDTEAFF. Full variable domain (rest looked up from reference TRBV2 and TRBJ1-1): EPEVTQTPSHQVTQMGQEVILRCVPISNHLYFYWYRQILGQKVEFLVSFYNNEISEKSEIFDDQFSVERPDGSNFTLKIRSTKLEDSAMYFCASSLQGARDTEAFFGQGTRLTVV.

The chain is built from TRBV4-1 and TRBJ1-5, with 8 bases aligning to TRBD1. V was pared by 3 bases and J by 6 bases, with 4 bases of the junction left unmatched. CDR1 MGHRA and CDR2 YSYEKL come from the germline V gene. The CDR3 runs to 14 residues. The CDR3 sequence: CASSQQGAGQPQHF. DNA for the CDR3: TGCGCCAGCAGCCAGCAGGGGGCGGGTCAGCCCCAGCATTTT.

CDR3 protein: CASSGPGTPNKYGYTF. CDR3 DNA: TGTGCCAGCAGCGGCCCCGGGACACCTAACAAGTATGGCTACACCTTC. V usage is TRBV5-4 and J usage is TRBJ1-2; D is perhaps TRBD1 (6 bases). This CDR3 spans 16 amino acids. CDR1 is SGHNT, CDR2 YYREEE, per germline (reference sequence). V lost 4 bases and J 5 bases, leaving 21 bases between the germline ends.

The chain is built from TRBV5-1 and TRBJ1-3; 7 bases are shared with TRBD1. The CDR3 runs 15 residues. Germline loops: CDR1 SGHRS, CDR2 YFSETQ. The junction had 5 bases not matched to a gene; V was cut back by 1 base and J by 4 bases. CDR3 coding DNA: TGCGCCAGCAGCTTGTTCCCAGGGGGAGGAAACACCATATATTTT. Its translation: CASSLFPGGGNTIYF.

V gene TRBV7-2 combines with J gene TRBJ2-3; 14 bases are shared with TRBD2. With 5 bases clipped from V and 1 base from J, the junction kept 5 bases outside the gene matches. CDR1 is SGHTA and CDR2 is FQGNSA in the germline V gene. The CDR3 spans 17 residues. CDR3: CASSTRLAGGGTDTQYF. DNA for the CDR3: TGTGCCAGCAGCACCAGACTAGCGGGGGGGGGCACAGATACGCAGTATTTT.

The chain couples TRBV5-3 to TRBJ1-3; a possible D gene is TRBD1 (6 bases). TRBV5-3 is designated an ORF whose function remains uncertain. V was trimmed by 4 bases and J by 4 bases, leaving 15 bases between them. The CDR3 is 15 residues long. As DNA, the CDR3 is TGTGCCAGAAGCCTTCGCAGGGGCGACGGAAACACCATATATTTT. It specifies CARSLRRGDGNTIYF.

The chain employs TRBV28 and TRBJ1-2; D is ambiguous. The CDR3 contains 14 residues. Looked up from germline, CDR1 is MDHEN and CDR2 is SYDVKM. V lost 4 bases, J lost 6 bases, and 15 bases lay in between. DNA of the CDR3: TGTGCCAGCAGTTCCCCCTCGGGAGGAAATGGCTACACCTTC. It codes for CASSSPSGGNGYTF.

V gene TRBV18 combines with J gene TRBJ1-5; D gene uncertain. Trimming took off 6 bases at V and 4 bases at J, with 10 bases between the two ends. The CDR3 has 13 residues. The germline gives CDR1 KGHSH, CDR2 LQKENI. For the CDR3, the DNA is TGTGCCAGCTCTCCGACTCCTAATCAGCCCCAGCATTTT. The encoded protein is CASSPTPNQPQHF.

This clone was observed once. Within the sample, other DNA sequences also encode this same CDR3. The rearrangement uses TRBV11-3 and TRBJ2-1; 11 bases are shared with TRBD2. V was clipped by 3 bases and J by 4 bases; unmatched bases: 5. The CDR3 has 16 amino acids. Germline V gene data show CDR1 as SGHNT and CDR2 as YENEEA. For the CDR3, the DNA is TGTGCCAGCAGCTTTTCTAGCGGGGGGAATTACAATGAGCAGTTCTTC. This codes for CASSFSSGGNYNEQFF.

The V and J genes are TRBV5-4 and TRBJ2-3; 7 positions agree with TRBD2. The CDR3 has 14 residues. V trimming: 2 bases; J trimming: 6 bases; junction bases outside the gene matches: 6. Germline-derived CDR1 and CDR2 are SGHNT and YYREEE (reference sequence). In DNA form, the CDR3 reads TGTGCCAGCAGCTTAACTAGCGTATCGGATACGCAGTATTTT. Encoded protein: CASSLTSVSDTQYF.

In regard to this clone: Its ends do not fully match the called genes, so a read error is possible. This chain uses TRBV3-1 (or the pseudogene TRBV3-2) with TRBJ1-1, with D unresolved. The CDR3 consists of 13 residues. Germline loops: CDR1 LGHDT, CDR2 YNNKEL (reference sequence). The CDR3 sequence: CASSQGPGTEAFF. The CDR3 DNA follows: TGTGCCAGCAGTCAAGGCCCGGGCACTGAAGCTTTCTTT.

The chain carries TRBV5-1 and TRBJ1-6, with D maybe TRBD1 (5 bases). Germline CDR1 and CDR2: SGHRS and YFSETQ. V gave up 2 bases and J gave up 7 bases, with 7 bases separating them. CDR3 length: 13 amino acids. The CDR3 region is CASSLQENSPLHF. Here the CDR3 DNA reads TGCGCCAGCAGCTTACAGGAGAATTCACCCCTCCACTTT.

The chain employs TRBV18 and TRBJ2-5; TRBD2 agrees at 13 bases. Looked up from germline, CDR1 is KGHSH and CDR2 is LQKENI. The CDR3 sequence is 19 residues long. J lost 0 bases, V lost 3 bases, and 10 bases had no gene match. The CDR3 reads CASSPPPGLAGTYQETQYF. The CDR3 coding sequence is TGTGCCAGCTCACCGCCTCCGGGACTAGCGGGGACTTACCAAGAGACCCAGTACTTC.

The rearrangement uses TRBV7-9 and TRBJ1-6, with 8 bases matching TRBD1. This CDR3 has 15 residues. The V gene's germline CDR1 is SEHNR and CDR2 FQNEAQ (reference sequence). V dropped 1 base and J dropped 8; count of bases not matched to a gene: 4. The CDR3 nucleotides read TGTGCCAGCAGCTTAGTAGCAGGGGGCGATTCACCCCTCCACTTT. This encodes CASSLVAGGDSPLHF.